This entry lists 32 T cell receptor beta chains sequenced from one sample in a study of blood T cell repertoires in COVID-19. Assay: immunoSEQ multiplex PCR; the TCRdb copy retains only in-frame clones and omits some. The sample consists of around 99,000 clones, approximately 79% of them appearing once. The sample was peripheral blood. These receptors were obtained from a woman aged 80 or older with active or convalescent COVID-19.

The rearrangement uses TRBV2 and TRBJ2-5, with TRBD2 identical over 11 bases. This CDR3 region has 13 residues. V trimming: 7 bases; J trimming: 4 bases; junction bases outside the gene matches: 2. From germline, CDR1 is SNHLY and CDR2 FYNNEI. The CDR3 loop reads CASTGLAGETQYF. The CDR3 DNA sequence: TGTGCCAGCACTGGACTAGCGGGAGAGACCCAGTACTTC. Based on the CDR3 plus reference TRBV2 and TRBJ2-5, the full variable domain is EPEVTQTPSHQVTQMGQEVILRCVPISNHLYFYWYRQILGQKVEFLVSFYNNEISEKSEIFDDQFSVERPDGSNFTLKIRSTKLEDSAMYFCASTGLAGETQYFGPGTRLLVL.

The chain links TRBV6-5 to TRBJ1-2, with D possibly being TRBD1 (6 bases). CDR1 and CDR2 (germline): MNHEY, SVGAGI. Trimming cost V 7 bases and J 1 base, with 16 bases left between them. The CDR3 length is 15 residues. The chain's CDR3 is CASTQDRLFNYGYTF. In nucleotides, the CDR3 is TGTGCCAGCACTCAGGACAGACTCTTTAACTATGGCTACACCTTC.

The rearrangement links TRBV27 to TRBJ2-6, with D tentatively TRBD1 (6 bases). Germline CDR1 MNHEY, CDR2 SMNVEV (reference sequence). V was trimmed by 5 bases and J by 2 bases, leaving 10 bases between them. This CDR3 is 15 amino acids long. The CDR3 loop reads CASSAHRAGANVLTF. Written as DNA, the CDR3 is TGTGCCAGCAGTGCTCACAGGGCTGGGGCCAACGTCCTGACTTTC.

The chain employs TRBV18 and TRBJ2-7; 9 positions agree with TRBD1. The V gene end was trimmed by 6 bases and the J gene end by 4 bases; junction bases not matched to a gene: 7. The CDR3 totals 14 residues. Germline V lookup: CDR1 KGHSH, CDR2 LQKENI. For the CDR3, the DNA is TGTGCCAGCTCTTGGGGACAGGGAGCTTACGAGCAGTACTTC. It translates to CASSWGQGAYEQYF.

This chain uses TRBV12-5 with TRBJ1-2; 9 bases match TRBD1. V shed 6 bases, J shed 7 bases, and the junction held 18 bases outside the gene matches. Germline V CDR1 and CDR2: LGHNT, FRNRAP. The CDR3 is 17 amino acids. The CDR3 coding sequence is TGTGCTAGTGGCCAATACAGGGGGCGTTGGGTAGATATTGGCTACACCTTC. It codes for CASGQYRGRWVDIGYTF.

This clone appeared a few times. The CDR3 nucleotides read TGTGCCAGCAGCCTCGGGGGAAGTAATGAAAAACTGTTTTTT. It specifies CASSLGGSNEKLFF. The chain couples TRBV4-2 to TRBJ1-4; maybe TRBD1 (5 bases). The germline gives CDR1 LGHNA, CDR2 YNFKEQ. This CDR3 is built from 14 residues. V was cut by 4 bases and J by 4 bases, with 10 bases left in between.

Regarding this clone: The same CDR3 also results from other DNA sequences found in this sample. J is TRBJ1-2 and V is TRBV15; maybe TRBD1 (5 bases). Germline CDR1 LNHNV, CDR2 YYDKDF (reference sequence). The CDR3 is made up of 14 amino acids. V was cut by 0 bases and J by 5 bases, with 10 bases left in between. As DNA, the CDR3 is TGTGCCACCAGCAGAGATGGGGCAGGGTATGGCTACACCTTC. Translated: CATSRDGAGYGYTF.

The chain links TRBV6-5 to TRBJ1-2; D is perhaps TRBD1 (6 bases). Germline CDR1 MNHEY, CDR2 SVGAGI. The CDR3 consists of 13 residues. Trimming took 6 bases from V and 10 from J, leaving 18 bases between them. The CDR3 coding sequence is TGTGCCAGCAGGGCAAAGGGGGTCCAAATCTACACCTTC. This encodes CASRAKGVQIYTF.

The genes are TRBV29-1 and TRBJ2-3; D uncertain. CDR1 and CDR2 (germline): SQVTM, ANQGSEA. Trimming cost V 4 bases and J 0 bases, with 8 bases left between them. There are 13 residues in the CDR3. The CDR3 bases are TGCAGCGTTGCGGGTGGAAGCACAGATACGCAGTATTTT. This codes for CSVAGGSTDTQYF.

The chain recombines TRBV27 with TRBJ2-5; 9 nucleotides agree with TRBD1. J lost 5 bases, V lost 6 bases, and 7 bases had no gene match. In germline, CDR1 is MNHEY, CDR2 SMNVEV (reference sequence). The CDR3 contains 14 residues. The CDR3 protein is CASSRTGAGETQYF. The CDR3 DNA is TGTGCCAGCAGCCGGACAGGGGCCGGGGAGACCCAGTACTTC.

The rearrangement links TRBV5-1 to TRBJ2-5, with D possibly matching TRBD1 (5 bases). V gave up 0 bases and J gave up 5 bases, with 17 bases separating them. This CDR3 comprises 16 residues. Germline values: CDR1 SGHRS, CDR2 YFSETQ. The CDR3 bases are TGCGCCAGCAGCTTGGAAGGGGTGCGCAAGTGGGAGACCCAGTACTTC. Translating it yields CASSLEGVRKWETQYF.

CDR3 bases: TGCGCCAGCAGTTACAGGGGGACCTACGAGCAGTACTTC. Translation: CASSYRGTYEQYF. J is TRBJ2-7 and V is TRBV4-1, with TRBD1 identical over 8 bases. V gave up 6 bases and J gave up 2 bases; unmatched junction bases: 3. Germline CDR1 reads MGHRA; CDR2 reads YSYEKL. The CDR3 extends over 13 amino acids.

The DNA for the CDR3 is TGTGCCAGCAGCGCTTTGACTAGGGGCGGGGAGCTGTTTTTT. Translating it yields CASSALTRGGELFF. The V gene is TRBV9, the J gene TRBJ2-2; TRBD2 is a possible D gene (6 bases). CDR3 length: 14 residues. Trimming took 3 bases from V and 7 from J, leaving 13 bases between them. Germline V gene lookup returns CDR1 SGDLS and CDR2 YYNGEE.

V usage is TRBV9 and J usage is TRBJ2-1, with 14 positions matching TRBD2. J was trimmed by 9 bases and V by 3 bases; bases with no gene match: 8. The CDR3 sequence is 16 residues long. The germline V gene has CDR1 SGDLS and CDR2 YYNGEE. The CDR3 loop is CASSAAGTSGSREQFF. The CDR3 nucleotides are TGTGCCAGCAGCGCCGCTGGGACTAGCGGGAGTCGTGAGCAGTTCTTC.

The chain carries TRBV3-1 (or the pseudogene TRBV3-2) and TRBJ1-6, with 7 bases fitting TRBD1. Germline CDR1 reads LGHDT; CDR2 reads YNNKEL (reference sequence). The CDR3 covers 15 residues. V trimming: 1 base; J trimming: 9 bases; junction bases outside the gene matches: 6. As DNA, the CDR3 is TGTGCCAGCAGCCAAGGACAGGGTGGTGGTTCACCCCTCCACTTT. Its protein product is CASSQGQGGGSPLHF.

This rearrangement joins TRBV2 to TRBJ2-3; D is perhaps TRBD2 (6 bases). This CDR3 spans 12 amino acids. The germline V gene has CDR1 SNHLY and CDR2 FYNNEI. V gave up 8 bases and J gave up 7 bases, with 13 bases separating them. The CDR3 nucleotides are TGTGCCAGCCACGGAGGGCCAAATACGCAGTATTTT. Its translation is CASHGGPNTQYF.

The chain couples TRBV2 to TRBJ2-3; 8 bases are shared with TRBD2. The germline gives CDR1 SNHLY, CDR2 FYNNEI. V dropped 6 bases and J dropped 2; count of bases not matched to a gene: 7. The CDR3 has 15 amino acids. The CDR3, as DNA: TGTGCCAGCAGGGCGACTAGCGACCTCACAGATACGCAGTATTTT. It yields the protein CASRATSDLTDTQYF.

This clone was seen a handful of times. This chain connects TRBV7-8 to TRBJ1-2, with D tentatively TRBD1 (5 bases). The CDR3 is made up of 13 amino acids. The ends were cut back, 7 bases at V and 4 bases at J, with 13 bases in the middle. Germline V gene sequence: CDR1 SGHVS, CDR2 FQNEAQ. Here the CDR3 reads CASMPGRAYGYTF. CDR3 bases: TGTGCCAGCATGCCAGGGAGGGCCTATGGCTACACCTTC.

This sequence joins TRBV3-1 (or the pseudogene TRBV3-2) and TRBJ1-1; D perhaps matches TRBD1 (5 bases). This CDR3 spans 13 amino acids. CDR1 LGHDT and CDR2 YNNKEL come from the germline V gene (reference sequence). V lost 0 bases, J lost 10 bases, and 12 bases lay in between. The CDR3 loop reads CASSQERRGIAFF. Written as DNA, the CDR3 is TGTGCCAGCAGCCAAGAAAGGAGGGGAATAGCTTTCTTT.

The chain employs TRBV25-1 and TRBJ1-2; perhaps TRBD1 as D (5 bases). Germline V CDR1 and CDR2: MGHDK, SYGVNS. The ends were cut back, 2 bases at V and 8 bases at J, with 15 bases in the middle. The CDR3 has 14 residues. This chain's CDR3 is CASSEGGTTGGYTF. In DNA form, the CDR3 reads TGTGCCAGCAGTGAAGGAGGGACCACTGGCGGCTACACCTTC.

This sequence joins TRBV27 and TRBJ2-2; possible D gene TRBD1, 6 bases. V lost 6 bases to trimming and J lost 2 bases, with 16 bases between them. The germline V gene encodes CDR1 MNHEY and CDR2 SMNVEV (reference sequence). The CDR3 contains 16 residues. Here the CDR3 reads CASSHSGQINTGELFF. The CDR3 region has the DNA TGTGCCAGCAGCCACTCCGGACAGATAAACACCGGGGAGCTGTTTTTT.

Turning to this clone: Other DNA sequences in the same sample also yield this CDR3. The chain recombines TRBV29-1 with TRBJ1-2; D not resolved. The CDR3 extends over 12 amino acids. Germline values: CDR1 SQVTM, CDR2 ANQGSEA. Trimming pared 5 bases from V and 6 bases from J, leaving 13 bases between. This CDR3 is CSVTPGLHGYTF. In DNA form, the CDR3 reads TGCAGCGTTACCCCAGGACTTCATGGCTACACCTTC.

This clone was detected a few times. This CDR3 is CASSPRGQVKAEAFF. The CDR3 DNA reads TGTGCCAGCAGCCCCCGAGGACAGGTAAAAGCTGAAGCTTTCTTT. This chain uses TRBV11-2 with TRBJ1-1, with 7 bases that match TRBD1. Germline CDR1 reads SGHAT; CDR2 reads FQNNGV. Trimming cost V 5 bases and J 6 bases; bases outside gene matches: 12. The length of the CDR3 is 15 residues.

This rearrangement joins TRBV5-1 to TRBJ2-1; 11 positions agree with TRBD2. Germline CDR1 reads SGHRS; CDR2 reads YFSETQ. The CDR3 covers 15 residues. Trimming cost V 3 bases and J 4 bases; bases outside gene matches: 3. Here the CDR3 reads CASSSTSGTYNEQFF. CDR3 bases: TGCGCCAGCAGCTCGACTAGCGGGACATACAATGAGCAGTTCTTC.

The gene calls are TRBV11-2 and TRBJ2-1; no reliable D call. This CDR3 spans 16 amino acids. V was cut by 0 bases and J by 0 bases, with 9 bases left in between. Germline CDR1 reads SGHAT; CDR2 reads FQNNGV. CDR3 nucleotide sequence: TGTGCCAGCAGCTTAGATGCCGCTAGCTCCTACAATGAGCAGTTCTTC. This codes for CASSLDAASSYNEQFF.

The rearrangement joins TRBV19 to TRBJ2-1, with 9 bases identical to TRBD2. The V segment lost 7 bases and the J segment 2 bases; nucleotides outside the gene matches: 3. This CDR3 is built from 14 residues. Germline-derived CDR1 and CDR2 are LNHDA and SQIVND (reference sequence). CDR3 amino acids: CASKIAGAYNEQFF. The CDR3 DNA reads TGTGCCAGTAAAATAGCGGGAGCCTACAATGAGCAGTTCTTC. Drawing the rest from reference TRBV19 and TRBJ2-1, the complete variable domain is DGGITQSPKYLFRKEGQNVTLSCEQNLNHDAMYWYRQDPGQGLRLIYYSQIVNDFQKGDIAEGYSVSREKKESFPLTVTSAQKNPTAFYLCASKIAGAYNEQFFGPGTRLTVL.

The genes are TRBV25-1 and TRBJ1-3; 9 bases line up with TRBD1. Germline values: CDR1 MGHDK, CDR2 SYGVNS. The V segment lost 7 bases and the J segment 1 base; nucleotides outside the gene matches: 5. The CDR3 extends over 15 amino acids. CDR3 nucleotides: TGTGCCAGCACCGATGACAGGGGGTCTGGAAACACCATATATTTT. This sequence encodes CASTDDRGSGNTIYF.

The chain is built from TRBV7-6 and TRBJ2-7; 9 nucleotides line up with TRBD2. J gave up 2 bases and V 0 bases, and 11 bases lay outside the gene matches. The CDR3 spans 18 residues. Germline assignment: CDR1 SGHVS and CDR2 FNYEAQ. CDR3 sequence: CASSLASGSSIPAYEQYF. CDR3 nucleotides: TGTGCCAGCAGCTTAGCTAGCGGGAGCTCCATTCCAGCCTACGAGCAGTACTTC.

As concerns this clone: As the CDR3 is not closed by the conserved phenylalanine or tryptophan, this likely results from a read error. Because the CDR3's place on the DNA is in doubt, the DNA is left out and the CDR3 is given as listed by TCRdb. The J gene is TRBJ1-4, the V gene TRBV15. Germline V gene lookup returns CDR1 LNHNV and CDR2 YYDKDF (reference sequence). Including both end residues, the CDR3 is 13 amino acids long. The CDR3 reads CATSRGREGRSEY.

The chain links TRBV27 to TRBJ2-3; maybe TRBD2 (7 bases). The CDR3 covers 18 residues. V was trimmed by 1 base and J by 4 bases, leaving 21 bases between them. In germline, CDR1 is MNHEY, CDR2 SMNVEV (reference sequence). The DNA of the CDR3 is TGTGCCAGCAGTTTATTCGCTCTAGCGGAGGGGGGGGCAGATACGCAGTATTTT. This sequence encodes CASSLFALAEGGADTQYF.

The chain carries TRBV4-3 and TRBJ1-4; 10 bases match TRBD1. This CDR3 is built from 17 residues. Germline values: CDR1 LGHNA, CDR2 YSLEER. Germline trimming cut 2 bases from V and 2 bases from J; bases unmatched to any gene: 5. As DNA, the CDR3 is TGCGCCAGCAGCCAAAGACAGGGGGCGCCTACTAATGAAAAACTGTTTTTT. Translated, it gives CASSQRQGAPTNEKLFF.

The chain links TRBV6-6 to TRBJ2-2, with 7 nucleotides matching TRBD2. The CDR3 runs to 14 residues. The junction had 4 bases not matched to a gene; V was cut back by 6 bases and J by 3 bases. Germline lookup yields CDR1 MNHNY and CDR2 SVGAGI (reference sequence). The CDR3 nucleotides read TGTGCCAGCAGAAAAGCGGGATACACCGGGGAGCTGTTTTTT. Residues: CASRKAGYTGELFF.